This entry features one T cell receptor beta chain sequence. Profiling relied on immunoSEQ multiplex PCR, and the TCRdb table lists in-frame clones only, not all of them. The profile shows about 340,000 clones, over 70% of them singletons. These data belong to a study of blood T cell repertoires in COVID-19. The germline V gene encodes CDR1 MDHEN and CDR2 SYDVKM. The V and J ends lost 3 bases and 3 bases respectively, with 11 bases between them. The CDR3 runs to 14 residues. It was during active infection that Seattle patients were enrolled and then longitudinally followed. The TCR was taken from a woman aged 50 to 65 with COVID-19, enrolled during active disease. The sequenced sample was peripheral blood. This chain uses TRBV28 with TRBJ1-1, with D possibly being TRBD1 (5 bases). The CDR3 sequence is CASSLAGGDTEAFF. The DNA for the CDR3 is TGTGCCAGCAGTTTGGCCGGAGGGGACACTGAAGCTTTCTTT.